This T cell receptor (beta chain) comes out of a study of CD8+ T cells in alopecia areata. Treatment defined: oral pan-JAK inhibitor, 5-10 mg twice daily. This CDR3 is built from 17 residues. CDR1 SGHVS and CDR2 FNYEAQ come from the germline V gene. V was clipped by 7 bases and J by 3 bases, with 24 bases between them. After isolation, RNA underwent reverse transcription to generate cDNA as the sequencing template. The method was immunoSEQ multiplex PCR; TCRdb's version includes in-frame clones alone and lacks a portion of them. The data show approximately 180,000 clones, 60% seen once. The rearrangement joins TRBV7-6 to TRBJ2-5, with D unclear. The source material was CD4+ T cells sorted from blood, sampled at week 24, from a patient treated with tofacitinib. This clonotype was obtained from a human donor with alopecia areata. CDR3 loop: CASTPNTPSIAEETQYF. In nucleotides, the CDR3 is TGTGCCAGCACCCCTAATACCCCATCGATCGCGGAAGAGACCCAGTACTTC.